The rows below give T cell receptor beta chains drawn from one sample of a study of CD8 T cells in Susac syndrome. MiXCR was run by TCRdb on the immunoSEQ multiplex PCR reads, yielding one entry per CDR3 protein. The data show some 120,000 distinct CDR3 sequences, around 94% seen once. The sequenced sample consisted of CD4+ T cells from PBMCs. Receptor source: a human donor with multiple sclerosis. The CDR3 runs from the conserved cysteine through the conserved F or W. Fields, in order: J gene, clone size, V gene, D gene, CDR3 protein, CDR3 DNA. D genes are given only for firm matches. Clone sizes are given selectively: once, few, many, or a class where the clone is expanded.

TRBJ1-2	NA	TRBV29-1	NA	CSAWGGEDGYTF	TGCAGCGCCTGGGGGGGGGAAGACGGCTACACCTTC
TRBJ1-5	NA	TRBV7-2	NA	CASSLEGRFNQPQHF	TGTGCCAGCAGCTTAGAGGGCAGGTTCAATCAGCCCCAGCATTTT
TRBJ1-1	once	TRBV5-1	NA	CASSQGSSITEAFF	TGCGCCAGCAGCCAAGGCTCGTCGATCACTGAAGCTTTCTTT
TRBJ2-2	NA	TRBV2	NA	CASSVDYTGELFF	TGTGCCAGCAGTGTCGACTACACCGGGGAGCTGTTTTTT
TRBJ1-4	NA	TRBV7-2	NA	CASSLDLLNEKLFF	TGTGCCAGCAGCTTAGATCTCCTTAATGAAAAACTGTTTTTT
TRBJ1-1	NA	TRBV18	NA	CASSPSGQPRPMNTEAFF	TGTGCCAGCTCACCGAGCGGACAGCCACGACCCATGAACACTGAAGCTTTCTTT
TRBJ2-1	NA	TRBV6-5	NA	CASRTLLRGQLEQFF	TGTGCCAGCAGAACTCTACTGAGGGGACAACTTGAGCAGTTCTTC
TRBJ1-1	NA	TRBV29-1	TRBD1	CSVRGQIITEAFF	TGCAGCGTACGGGGACAGATTATCACTGAAGCTTTCTTT
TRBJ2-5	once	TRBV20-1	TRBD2	CSAPKRGLRTRLQETQYF	TGCAGTGCTCCTAAACGGGGACTACGGACGCGCCTTCAAGAGACCCAGTACTTC
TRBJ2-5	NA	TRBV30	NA	CAWSVGGRETQYF	TGTGCCTGGAGTGTAGGAGGGAGGGAGACCCAGTACTTC
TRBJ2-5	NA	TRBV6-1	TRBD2	CASRTSGAGAHF	TGTGCCAGCAGGACTAGTGGGGCGGGAGCCCACTTC
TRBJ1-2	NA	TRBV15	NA	CATSTGGAEYGYTF	TGTGCCACCAGCACCGGAGGTGCGGAGTATGGCTACACCTTC
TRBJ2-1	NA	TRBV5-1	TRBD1	CASSSDRGSYNEQFF	TGCGCCAGCAGCTCCGACAGGGGATCTTACAATGAGCAGTTCTTC
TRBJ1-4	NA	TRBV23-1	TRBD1	CASSPTGVPNEKLFF	TGCGCCAGCAGTCCCACAGGGGTACCTAATGAAAAACTGTTTTTT
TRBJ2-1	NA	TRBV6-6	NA	CASSGAFPYNEQFF	TGTGCCAGCAGTGGGGCCTTTCCTTACAATGAGCAGTTCTTC
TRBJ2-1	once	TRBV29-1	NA	CSVSPTEQFF	TGCAGCGTTTCTCCGACGGAGCAGTTCTTC
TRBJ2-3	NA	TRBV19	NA	CASSYRVADTQYF	TGTGCCAGTAGTTACAGGGTGGCAGATACGCAGTATTTT
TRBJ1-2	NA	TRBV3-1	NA	CASSPEEARGYTF	TGTGCCAGCAGCCCTGAGGAGGCGCGAGGCTACACCTTC
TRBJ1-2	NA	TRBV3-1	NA	CASSPSMSGDYGYTF	TGTGCCAGCAGCCCATCGATGTCAGGGGACTATGGCTACACCTTC
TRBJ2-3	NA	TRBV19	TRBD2	CASSISGSHTDTQYF	TGTGCCAGTAGTATCAGCGGGAGCCACACAGATACGCAGTATTTT
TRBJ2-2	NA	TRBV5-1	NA	CASSLGQVSTGELFF	TGCGCCAGCAGCTTGGGACAGGTTAGCACCGGGGAGCTGTTTTTT
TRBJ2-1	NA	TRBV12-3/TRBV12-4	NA	CAITPRGGSYNEQFF	TGTGCCATCACACCCAGGGGGGGATCCTACAATGAGCAGTTCTTC
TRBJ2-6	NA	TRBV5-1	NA	CASSSLGSASGANVLTF	TGCGCCAGCAGCTCCCTAGGCAGCGCCTCTGGGGCCAACGTCCTGACTTTC
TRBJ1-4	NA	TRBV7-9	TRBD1	CASSLGTVNEKLFF	TGTGCCAGCAGCCTTGGGACAGTTAATGAAAAACTGTTTTTT
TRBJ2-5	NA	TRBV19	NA	CASSYYLKETQYF	TGTGCCAGTAGTTACTACTTAAAAGAGACCCAGTACTTC
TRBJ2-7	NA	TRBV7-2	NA	CASSPSGYEQYF	TGTGCCAGCAGCCCGTCGGGCTACGAGCAGTACTTC